This T cell receptor beta chain is drawn from a study of Tregs in tolerant kidney transplant recipients. Notes on the study in general: Activated donor B cell expansion appeared to reveal the most relevant donor-specific TCRbeta repertoire. This study did not directly address biological reproducibility.

Data came from immunoSEQ multiplex PCR; TCRdb stores just in-frame clones and leaves some out. The sample shows under 45,000 clones, nearly 97% of them seen only once. This clone was counted between two and nine times. Antigen unknown. Germline-derived CDR1 and CDR2 are WSHSY and SAAADI. This CDR3 has 13 amino acids. With 7 bases removed from V and 8 bases from J, the gap between germline ends came to 15 bases. The clonotype originates from a human donor in good health. The specimen was Tregs from blood cultured with allogeneic cells. V usage is TRBV10-2 and J usage is TRBJ2-1; D gene unclear. Here the CDR3 DNA reads TGCGCCAGCACTGGCGTCACATCGGATGAGCAGTTCTTC. This codes for CASTGVTSDEQFF.